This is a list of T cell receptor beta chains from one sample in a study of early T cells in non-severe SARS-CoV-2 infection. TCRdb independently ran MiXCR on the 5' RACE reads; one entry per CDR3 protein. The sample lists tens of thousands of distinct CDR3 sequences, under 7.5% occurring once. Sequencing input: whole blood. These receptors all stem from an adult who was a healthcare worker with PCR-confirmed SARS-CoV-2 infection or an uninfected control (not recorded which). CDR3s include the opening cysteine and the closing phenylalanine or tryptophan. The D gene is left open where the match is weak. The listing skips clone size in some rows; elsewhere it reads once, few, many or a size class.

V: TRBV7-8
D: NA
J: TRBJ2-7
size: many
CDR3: CASSLDLHREQYF
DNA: TGTGCCAGCAGCTTGGACCTCCACCGCGAGCAGTACTTC

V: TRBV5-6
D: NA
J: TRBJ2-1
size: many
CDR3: CASSFRGNEQFF
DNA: TGTGCCAGCAGCTTCCGTGGGAACGAGCAGTTCTTC

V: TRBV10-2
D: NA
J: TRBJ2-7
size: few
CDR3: CASSEGPDYEQYF
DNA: TGCGCCAGCAGTGAGGGGCCCGACTACGAGCAGTACTTC

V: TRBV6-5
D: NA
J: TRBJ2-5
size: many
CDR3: CASSYGGTAQETQYF
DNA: TGTGCCAGCAGTTACGGGGGGACAGCTCAAGAGACCCAGTACTTC

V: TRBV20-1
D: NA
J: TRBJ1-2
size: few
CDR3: CSARVGLNYGYTF
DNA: TGCAGTGCTAGAGTGGGGCTAAACTATGGCTACACCTTC

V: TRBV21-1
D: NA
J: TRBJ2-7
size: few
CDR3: CATSPANRCYEQYF
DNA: TGTGCCACCAGCCCTGCCAATCGTTGCTACGAGCAGTACTTC

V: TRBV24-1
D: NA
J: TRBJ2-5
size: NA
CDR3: CATSDVRDDQETQYF
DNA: TGTGCCACCAGTGATGTACGGGACGACCAAGAGACCCAGTACTTC

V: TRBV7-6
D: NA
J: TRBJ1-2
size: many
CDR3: CASSAWTEGEHGYTF
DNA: TGTGCCAGCAGCGCCTGGACAGAAGGAGAGCATGGCTACACCTTC

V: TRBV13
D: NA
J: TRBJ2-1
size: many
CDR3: CASSLGVAKDLSSYNEQFF
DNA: TGTGCCAGCAGCTTAGGGGTCGCGAAAGACCTAAGCTCCTACAATGAGCAGTTCTTC

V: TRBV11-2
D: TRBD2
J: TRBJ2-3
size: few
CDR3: CASSLVLREADTQYF
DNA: TGTGCCAGCAGCTTAGTCCTGCGGGAGGCAGATACGCAGTATTTT

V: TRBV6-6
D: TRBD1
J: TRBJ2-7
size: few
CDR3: CASSYPGQAPSYEQYF
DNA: TGTGCCAGCAGTTACCCGGGACAGGCTCCCTCCTACGAGCAGTACTTC

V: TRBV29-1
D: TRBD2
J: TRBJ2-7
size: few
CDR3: CSVWEGSYEQYF
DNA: TGCAGCGTTTGGGAGGGCTCCTACGAGCAGTACTTC

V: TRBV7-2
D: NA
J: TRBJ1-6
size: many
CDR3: CASSTRLGQNNSPLHF
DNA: TGTGCCAGCAGCACGAGGCTAGGACAGAATAATTCACCCCTCCACTTT

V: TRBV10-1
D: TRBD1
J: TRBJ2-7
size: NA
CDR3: CASSDLRDRPYEQYF
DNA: TGCGCCAGCAGTGATCTCCGGGACAGACCCTACGAGCAGTACTTC

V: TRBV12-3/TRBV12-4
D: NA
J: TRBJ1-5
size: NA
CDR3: CASSPENQPQHF
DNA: TGTGCCAGCAGCCCTGAAAATCAGCCCCAGCATTTT

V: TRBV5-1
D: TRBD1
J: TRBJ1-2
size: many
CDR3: CASAQGQNYGYTF
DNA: TGCGCCAGCGCTCAGGGACAGAACTATGGCTACACCTTC

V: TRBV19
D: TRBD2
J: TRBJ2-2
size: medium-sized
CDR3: CASIDLAGSIGTGELFF
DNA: TGTGCCAGTATTGACTTAGCGGGAAGCATTGGGACCGGGGAGCTGTTTTTT

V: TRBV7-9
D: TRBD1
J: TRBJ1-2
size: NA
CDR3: CASSLPGTGFGYTF
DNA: TGTGCCAGCAGCTTACCCGGGACAGGGTTCGGCTACACCTTC

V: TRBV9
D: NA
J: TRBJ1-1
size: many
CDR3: CASSGQVLNTEAFF
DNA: TGTGCCAGCAGCGGACAGGTGCTGAACACTGAAGCTTTCTTT

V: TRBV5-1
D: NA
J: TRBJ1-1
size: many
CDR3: CASSLLLGGVGTEAFF
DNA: TGCGCCAGCAGCTTGTTGTTAGGGGGAGTTGGCACTGAAGCTTTCTTT

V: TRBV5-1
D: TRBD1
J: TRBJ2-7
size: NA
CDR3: CASSSRQGLVDEQYF
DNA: TGCGCCAGCAGCTCCCGACAGGGCCTTGTGGACGAGCAGTACTTC

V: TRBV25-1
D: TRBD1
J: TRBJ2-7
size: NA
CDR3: CATSGQGGDEQYF
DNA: TGTGCCACCTCGGGACAGGGAGGGGACGAGCAGTACTTC

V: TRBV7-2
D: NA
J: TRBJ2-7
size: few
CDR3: CASSPYHSYEQYF
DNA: TGTGCCAGCAGCCCCTACCACTCCTACGAGCAGTACTTC

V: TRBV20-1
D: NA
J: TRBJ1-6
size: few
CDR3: CSARDTGGVNSPLHF
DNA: TGCAGTGCTAGGGATACAGGAGGTGTGAATTCACCCCTCCACTTT

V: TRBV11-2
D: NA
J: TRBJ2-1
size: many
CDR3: CASSLETVGRKNEQFF
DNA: TGTGCCAGCAGCTTAGAAACGGTGGGTCGGAAGAATGAGCAGTTCTTC

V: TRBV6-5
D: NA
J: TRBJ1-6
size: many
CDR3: CASSDSYGISPLHF
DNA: TGTGCCAGCAGCGACTCTTACGGGATTTCACCCCTCCACTTT

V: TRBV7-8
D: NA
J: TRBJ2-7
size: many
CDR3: CASSLVLTYGEQYF
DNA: TGTGCCAGCAGCTTAGTACTAACCTATGGCGAGCAGTACTTC

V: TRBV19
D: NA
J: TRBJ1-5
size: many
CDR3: CASSRGLNQPQHF
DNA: TGTGCCAGTAGTAGAGGGCTCAATCAGCCCCAGCATTTT

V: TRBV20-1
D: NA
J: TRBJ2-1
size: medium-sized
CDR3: CSATTEGPSFF
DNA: TGCAGTGCCACAACAGAGGGGCCCTCGTTCTTC

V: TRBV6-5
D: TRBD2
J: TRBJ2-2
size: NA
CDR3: CASRPSGGGTGELFF
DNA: TGTGCCAGCAGACCTAGCGGGGGAGGGACCGGGGAGCTGTTTTTT

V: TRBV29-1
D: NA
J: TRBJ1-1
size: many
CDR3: CSVRRGDTEAFF
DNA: TGCAGCGTTCGGAGGGGGGACACTGAAGCTTTCTTT

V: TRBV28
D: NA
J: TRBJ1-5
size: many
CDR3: CASSSYWGQPQHF
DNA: TGTGCCAGCAGTTCCTACTGGGGTCAGCCCCAGCATTTT

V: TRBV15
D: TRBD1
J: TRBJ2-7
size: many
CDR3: CATSTGQGDSEQYF
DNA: TGTGCCACCAGCACAGGACAGGGGGACAGCGAGCAGTACTTC

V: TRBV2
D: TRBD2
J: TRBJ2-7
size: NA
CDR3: CASRGLAGGSYEQYF
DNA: TGTGCCAGCAGGGGACTAGCGGGGGGCTCCTACGAGCAGTACTTC

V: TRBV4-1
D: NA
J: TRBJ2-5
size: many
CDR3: CASSQGGEAGKAGETQYF
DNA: TGCGCCAGCAGCCAAGGGGGAGAGGCAGGGAAGGCTGGAGAGACCCAGTACTTC

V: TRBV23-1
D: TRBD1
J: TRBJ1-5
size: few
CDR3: CASSQCPGQGAYQPQHF
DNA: TGCGCCAGCAGTCAATGTCCGGGACAGGGGGCGTATCAGCCCCAGCATTTT

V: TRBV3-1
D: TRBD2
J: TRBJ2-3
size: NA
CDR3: CASSHLAGGADTQYF
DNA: TGTGCCAGCAGCCATCTAGCGGGAGGGGCAGATACGCAGTATTTT

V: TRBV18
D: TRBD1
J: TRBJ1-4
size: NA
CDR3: CASSAQGAHEKLFF
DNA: TGTGCCAGCTCAGCACAGGGGGCTCATGAAAAACTGTTTTTT

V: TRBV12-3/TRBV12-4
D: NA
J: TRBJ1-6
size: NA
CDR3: CASSFAALHSPLHF
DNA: TGTGCCAGCAGTTTCGCTGCTCTGCATTCACCCCTCCACTTT

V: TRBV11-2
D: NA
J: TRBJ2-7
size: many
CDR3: CASSPVGHEQYF
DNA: TGTGCCAGCAGCCCTGTAGGACACGAGCAGTACTTC

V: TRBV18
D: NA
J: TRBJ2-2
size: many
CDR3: CASSQRTGELFF
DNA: TGTGCCAGCTCGCAACGCACCGGGGAGCTGTTTTTT

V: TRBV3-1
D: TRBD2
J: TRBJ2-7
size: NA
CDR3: CASSQNRTSGRAEQYF
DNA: TGTGCCAGCAGCCAAAACCGGACTAGCGGCAGGGCGGAGCAGTACTTC

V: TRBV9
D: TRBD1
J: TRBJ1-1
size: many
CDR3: CASSARQGALTEAFF
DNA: TGTGCCAGCAGCGCTAGACAGGGGGCTCTCACTGAAGCTTTCTTT

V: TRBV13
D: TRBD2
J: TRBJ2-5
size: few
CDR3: CASSSGLSGNQETQYF
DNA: TGTGCCAGCAGCTCCGGACTAAGCGGGAACCAAGAGACCCAGTACTTC

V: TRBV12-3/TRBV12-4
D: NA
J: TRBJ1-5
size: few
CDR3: CASRRTDNQPQHF
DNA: TGTGCCAGCAGACGGACAGACAATCAGCCCCAGCATTTT

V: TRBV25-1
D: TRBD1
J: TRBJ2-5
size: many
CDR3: CASSVGQGGHQETQYF
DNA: TGTGCCAGCAGTGTGGGACAGGGCGGGCACCAAGAGACCCAGTACTTC

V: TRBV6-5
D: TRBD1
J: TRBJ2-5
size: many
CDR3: CASSRKTGKETQYF
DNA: TGTGCCAGCAGTAGGAAGACAGGGAAAGAGACCCAGTACTTC

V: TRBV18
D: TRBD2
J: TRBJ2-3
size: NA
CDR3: CASSDVWILLAGGPSGTDTQYF
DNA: TGTGCCAGCTCAGATGTATGGATCCTACTAGCGGGAGGGCCTTCAGGCACAGATACGCAGTATTTT

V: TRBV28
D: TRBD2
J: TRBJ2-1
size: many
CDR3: CASRVAGYEQFF
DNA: TGTGCCAGCAGAGTAGCGGGATACGAGCAGTTCTTC

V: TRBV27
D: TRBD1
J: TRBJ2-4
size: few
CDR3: CASMVTGGLIAKNIQYF
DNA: TGTGCCAGCATGGTTACAGGGGGGCTAATAGCCAAAAACATTCAGTACTTC

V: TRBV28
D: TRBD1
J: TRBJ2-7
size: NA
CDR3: CASSPPLTGGYEQYF
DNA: TGTGCCAGCAGCCCGCCCCTTACAGGGGGCTACGAGCAGTACTTC

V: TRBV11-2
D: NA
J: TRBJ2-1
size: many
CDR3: CASSLLTSGVQFF
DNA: TGTGCCAGCAGCTTATTGACTTCGGGTGTGCAGTTCTTC

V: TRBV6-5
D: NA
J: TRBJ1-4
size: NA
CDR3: CASSYAGVGTNEKLFF
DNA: TGTGCCAGCAGTTACGCAGGGGTTGGAACTAATGAAAAACTGTTTTTT

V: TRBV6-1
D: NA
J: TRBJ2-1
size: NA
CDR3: CASQIGGLASYNEQFF
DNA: TGTGCCAGCCAAATTGGGGGGCTGGCCTCCTACAATGAGCAGTTCTTC

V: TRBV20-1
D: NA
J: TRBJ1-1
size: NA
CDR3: CSARTAGTEAFF
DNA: TGCAGTGCTAGGACCGCCGGGACTGAAGCTTTCTTT

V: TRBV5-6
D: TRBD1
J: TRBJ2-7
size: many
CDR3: CASSVGQASYEQYF
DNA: TGTGCCAGCAGCGTGGGACAGGCCTCCTACGAGCAGTACTTC

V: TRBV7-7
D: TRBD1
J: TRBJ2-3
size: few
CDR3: CASSRTGAFGDTQYF
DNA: TGTGCTAGCAGCCGGACAGGGGCATTTGGAGATACGCAGTATTTT

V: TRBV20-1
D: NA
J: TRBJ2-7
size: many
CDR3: CSAREFRGAGYEQYF
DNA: TGCAGTGCTAGAGAGTTCAGGGGCGCGGGATACGAGCAGTACTTC

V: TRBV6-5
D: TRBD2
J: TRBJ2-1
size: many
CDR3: CACGRAGVYEQFF
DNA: TGTGCCTGTGGGAGGGCGGGAGTCTATGAGCAGTTCTTC

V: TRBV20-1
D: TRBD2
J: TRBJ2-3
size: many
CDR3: CSAPREGGTDTQYF
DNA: TGCAGTGCTCCCCGGGAGGGTGGCACAGATACGCAGTATTTT